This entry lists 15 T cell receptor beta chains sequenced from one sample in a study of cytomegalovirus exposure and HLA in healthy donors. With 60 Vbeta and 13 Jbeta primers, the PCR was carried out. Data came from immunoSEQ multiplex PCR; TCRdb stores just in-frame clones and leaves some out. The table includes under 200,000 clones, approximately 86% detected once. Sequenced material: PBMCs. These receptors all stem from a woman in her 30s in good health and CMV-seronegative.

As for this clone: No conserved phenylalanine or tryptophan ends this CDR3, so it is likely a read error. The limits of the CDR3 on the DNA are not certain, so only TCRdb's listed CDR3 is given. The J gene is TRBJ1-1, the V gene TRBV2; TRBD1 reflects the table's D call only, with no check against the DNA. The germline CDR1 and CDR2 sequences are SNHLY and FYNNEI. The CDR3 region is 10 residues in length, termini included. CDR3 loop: CASSLHSLTL.

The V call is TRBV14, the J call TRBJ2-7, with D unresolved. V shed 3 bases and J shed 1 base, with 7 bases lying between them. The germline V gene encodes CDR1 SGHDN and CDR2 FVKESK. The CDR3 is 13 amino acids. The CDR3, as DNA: TGTGCCAGCAGCCACGTGTTATCCTACGAGCAGTACTTC. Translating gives CASSHVLSYEQYF.

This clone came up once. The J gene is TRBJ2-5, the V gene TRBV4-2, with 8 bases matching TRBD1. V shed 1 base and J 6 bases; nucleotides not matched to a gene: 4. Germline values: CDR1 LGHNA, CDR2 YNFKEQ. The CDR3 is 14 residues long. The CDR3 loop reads CASSQAGGAQTQYF. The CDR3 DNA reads TGTGCCAGCAGCCAAGCAGGGGGCGCGCAGACCCAGTACTTC.

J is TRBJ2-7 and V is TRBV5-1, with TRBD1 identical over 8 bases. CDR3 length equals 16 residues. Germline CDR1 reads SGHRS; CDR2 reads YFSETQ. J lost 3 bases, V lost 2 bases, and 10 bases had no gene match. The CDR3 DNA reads TGCGCCAGCAGCTTTATGTCCGACAGGGGATACTACGAGCAGTACTTC. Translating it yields CASSFMSDRGYYEQYF.

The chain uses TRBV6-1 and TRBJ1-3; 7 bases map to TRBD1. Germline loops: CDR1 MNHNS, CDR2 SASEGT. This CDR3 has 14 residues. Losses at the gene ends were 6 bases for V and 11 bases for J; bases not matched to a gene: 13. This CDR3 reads CASRRQGWEMAIYF. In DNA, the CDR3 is TGTGCCAGCAGACGACAGGGCTGGGAAATGGCCATATATTTT.

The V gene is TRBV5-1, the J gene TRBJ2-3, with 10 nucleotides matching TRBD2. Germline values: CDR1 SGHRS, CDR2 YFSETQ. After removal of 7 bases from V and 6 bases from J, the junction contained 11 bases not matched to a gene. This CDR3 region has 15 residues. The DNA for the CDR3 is TGCGCCAGCGAGCGGGGGGGCCTCGAGGAGGATACGCAGTATTTT. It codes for CASERGGLEEDTQYF. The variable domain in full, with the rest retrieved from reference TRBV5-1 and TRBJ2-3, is KAGVTQTPRYLIKTRGQQVTLSCSPISGHRSVSWYQQTPGQGLQFLFEYFSETQRNKGNFPGRFSGRQFSNSRSEMNVSTLELGDSALYLCASERGGLEEDTQYFGPGTRLTVL.

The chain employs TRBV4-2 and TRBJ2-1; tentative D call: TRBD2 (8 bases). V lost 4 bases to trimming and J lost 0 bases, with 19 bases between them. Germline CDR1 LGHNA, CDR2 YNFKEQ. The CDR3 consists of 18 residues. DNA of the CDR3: TGTGCCAGCAGCCCCCGGGGGGGACAGCGGGGCTCCTACAATGAGCAGTTCTTC. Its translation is CASSPRGGQRGSYNEQFF.

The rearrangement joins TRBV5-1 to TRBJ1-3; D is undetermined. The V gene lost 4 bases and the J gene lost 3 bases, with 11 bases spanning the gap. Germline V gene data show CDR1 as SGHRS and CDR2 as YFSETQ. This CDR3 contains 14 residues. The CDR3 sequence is CASSRGEGGNTIYF. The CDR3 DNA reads TGCGCCAGCAGCCGCGGGGAAGGTGGAAACACCATATATTTT.

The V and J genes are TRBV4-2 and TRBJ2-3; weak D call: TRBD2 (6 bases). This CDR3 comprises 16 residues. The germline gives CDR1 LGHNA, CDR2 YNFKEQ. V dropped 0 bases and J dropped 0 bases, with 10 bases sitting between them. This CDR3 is CASSQDPGLSTDTQYF. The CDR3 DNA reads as TGTGCCAGCAGCCAAGATCCGGGACTTAGCACAGATACGCAGTATTTT.

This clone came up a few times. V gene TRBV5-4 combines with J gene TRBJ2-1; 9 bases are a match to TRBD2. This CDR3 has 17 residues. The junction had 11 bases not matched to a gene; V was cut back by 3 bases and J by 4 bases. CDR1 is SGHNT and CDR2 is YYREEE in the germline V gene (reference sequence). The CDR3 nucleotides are TGTGCCAGCAGCTCACGACTAGCGGAGAACCTATACAATGAGCAGTTCTTC. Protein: CASSSRLAENLYNEQFF.

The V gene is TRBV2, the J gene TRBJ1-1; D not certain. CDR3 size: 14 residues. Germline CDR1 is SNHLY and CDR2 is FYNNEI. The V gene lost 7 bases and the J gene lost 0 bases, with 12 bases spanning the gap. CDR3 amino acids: CASTTRVVNTEAFF. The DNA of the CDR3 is TGTGCCAGCACCACTCGGGTGGTGAACACTGAAGCTTTCTTT. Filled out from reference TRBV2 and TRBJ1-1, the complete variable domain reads EPEVTQTPSHQVTQMGQEVILRCVPISNHLYFYWYRQILGQKVEFLVSFYNNEISEKSEIFDDQFSVERPDGSNFTLKIRSTKLEDSAMYFCASTTRVVNTEAFFGQGTRLTVV.

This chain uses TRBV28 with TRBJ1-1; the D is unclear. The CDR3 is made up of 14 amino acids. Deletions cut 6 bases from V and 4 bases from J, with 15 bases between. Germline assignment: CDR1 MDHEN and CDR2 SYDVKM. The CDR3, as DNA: TGTGCCAGCAGGCCTAGACGACTAGTCACTGAAGCTTTCTTT. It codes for CASRPRRLVTEAFF.

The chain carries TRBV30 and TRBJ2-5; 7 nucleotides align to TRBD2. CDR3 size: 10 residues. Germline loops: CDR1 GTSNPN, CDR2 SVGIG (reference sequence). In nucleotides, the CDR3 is TGTGCATGGGGGGGGGAGACCCAGTACTTC. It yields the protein CAWGGETQYF.

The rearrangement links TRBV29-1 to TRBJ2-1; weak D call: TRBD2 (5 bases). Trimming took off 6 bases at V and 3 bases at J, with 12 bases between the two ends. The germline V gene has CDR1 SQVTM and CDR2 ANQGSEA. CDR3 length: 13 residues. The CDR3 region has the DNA TGCAGCGTGGACTCAAATAGCTACAATGAGCAGTTCTTC. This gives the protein CSVDSNSYNEQFF.

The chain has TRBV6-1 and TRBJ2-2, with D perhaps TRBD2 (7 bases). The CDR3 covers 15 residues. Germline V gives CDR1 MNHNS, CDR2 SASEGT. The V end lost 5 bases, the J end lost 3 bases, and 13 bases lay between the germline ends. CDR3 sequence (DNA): TGTGCCAGCAGTTGGGGGGGGGCGGACACCGGGGAGCTGTTTTTT. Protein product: CASSWGGADTGELFF.